This paragraph reports one T cell receptor (beta chain). The sample belongs to a study of blood T cell repertoires in COVID-19. Assay used: immunoSEQ multiplex PCR; TCRdb lists only in-frame clones, some missing. The sample contains 190,000 or so clones, over 80% of which appear only once. This CDR3 spans 16 amino acids. Trimming took off 6 bases at V and 0 bases at J, with 14 bases between the two ends. Germline CDR1 reads MDHEN; CDR2 reads SYDVKM. The genes are TRBV28 and TRBJ1-4; TRBD1 is a possible D gene (5 bases). This sequence originates from a man aged 18 to 29 with acute COVID-19. Material: PBMCs or T cells enriched from blood (not recorded which). The CDR3 region is CASSPGGLATNEKLFF. CDR3 bases: TGTGCCAGCAGCCCCGGGGGTCTTGCAACTAATGAAAAACTGTTTTTT.